The 3 T cell receptor beta chains reported below all come from one sample, sequenced in a study of blood T cell repertoires in COVID-19. The repertoire was sequenced with immunoSEQ multiplex PCR; TCRdb's copy has only in-frame clones and lacks some. The sample contains some 130,000 clones, approximately 90% of which appear only once. Sequencing was carried out using peripheral blood. All receptors derive from a man aged 55 to 69 with active or convalescent COVID-19.

The rearrangement uses TRBV10-3 and TRBJ2-3, with TRBD2 matching over 13 bases. The CDR3 is 14 residues long. The germline V gene encodes CDR1 ENHRY and CDR2 SYGVKD. The ends lost 10 bases at V and 2 bases at J; junction bases unmatched: 3. In nucleotides, the CDR3 is TGTGCCACCGGGACTAGCGGGGACACAGATACGCAGTATTTT. Encoded protein: CATGTSGDTDTQYF.

This chain joins TRBV5-1 and TRBJ1-5; D is unclear. This CDR3 has 13 residues. The V gene's germline CDR1 is SGHRS and CDR2 YFSETQ. V lost 0 bases and J lost 4, with 5 bases in between. CDR3 nucleotides: TGCGCCAGCAGCTTGGACAATAATCAGCCCCAGCATTTT. Protein sequence: CASSLDNNQPQHF.

The CDR3 loop reads CATSRGLEVGQPQHF. The CDR3 nucleotides read TGTGCCACCAGCAGAGGCCTGGAGGTGGGTCAGCCCCAGCATTTT. The chain employs TRBV15 and TRBJ1-5; D not resolved. The CDR3 is 15 residues long. Trimming pared 1 base from V and 6 bases from J, leaving 13 bases between. Germline CDR1 reads LNHNV; CDR2 reads YYDKDF (reference sequence).